The 23 T cell receptor beta chains given below trace back to one sample, sequenced in a study of T cell clusters in autoimmune cytopenias. TRB was amplified from roughly 250 ng of peripheral blood genomic DNA per sample. One tube held mixed TRB-A and TRB-B primer pools for touch-down PCR. For each CDR3 protein, TCRdb gives one entry from its re-call of the multiplex PCR reads, without DNA. In total, the table holds under 3,500 distinct CDR3 sequences. Sample: peripheral blood. Receptors were obtained from a human donor with an autoimmune cytopenia or autoimmune hepatitis (not recorded which).

Considering frequency, this clonotype is medium-sized. V is TRBV6-6 and J is TRBJ1-2; TCRdb proposes TRBD1, but this gene call is untestable without DNA. CDR3 length: 12 amino acids. Germline CDR1 MNHNY, CDR2 SVGAGI (reference sequence). CDR3: CASSWTQYGYTF.

This chain connects TRBV20-1 to TRBJ1-5. CDR3 length equals 13 residues. Germline loops: CDR1 DFQATT, CDR2 SNEGSKA (reference sequence). The CDR3: CSARAGSNQPQHF.

The chain joins TRBV7-6 to TRBJ1-1; TCRdb outputs TRBD1, but without DNA this stays unchecked. Germline assignment: CDR1 SGHVS and CDR2 FNYEAQ. The CDR3 totals 14 residues. CDR3 sequence: CASSLDPGNTEAFF.

This clonotype is classed as medium-sized (0.01 to 0.1%) by frequency. The chain is built from TRBV30 and TRBJ1-1; the D call of TRBD1 rests on TCRdb alone, since no DNA is present to check it. There are 11 residues in the CDR3. The germline gives CDR1 GTSNPN, CDR2 SVGIG (reference sequence). CDR3: CAFQGAAEAFF.

Judged by frequency, this clonotype is medium-sized. The chain combines TRBV30 with TRBJ1-5. CDR1 and CDR2 (germline): GTSNPN, SVGIG (reference sequence). This CDR3 spans 13 amino acids. CDR3 loop: CAWSLTEDQPQHF.

This clonotype is called medium-sized (0.01 to 0.1%) based on its frequency. CDR3 sequence reads: CASSLSAGSSSGANVLTF. The chain couples TRBV7-2 to TRBJ2-6. Germline assignment: CDR1 SGHTA and CDR2 FQGNSA. This CDR3 region has 18 residues.

In terms of frequency, this clonotype is medium-sized. The chain is built from TRBV20-1 and TRBJ2-7. The CDR3 has 12 residues. From germline, CDR1 is DFQATT and CDR2 SNEGSKA (reference sequence). CDR3 loop: CSARAVSYEQYF.

This clonotype registers medium-sized by frequency. V is TRBV12-3 or TRBV12-4 and J is TRBJ2-5; TCRdb returns TRBD1, unconfirmable since there is no DNA. This CDR3 is 14 amino acids long. CDR3 amino acids: CASRRGDWGETQYF.

The genes are TRBV7-3 and TRBJ2-2; lacking DNA, the TRBD2 call made by TCRdb goes unchecked. This CDR3 has 17 residues. Germline CDR1 reads SGHTA; CDR2 reads FQGTGA. The CDR3 protein is CASSPRGGAANTGELFF.

This clonotype counts as medium-sized by frequency. The rearrangement joins TRBV5-1 to TRBJ1-5; TCRdb designates TRBD1, a call that cannot be tested without DNA. CDR3 size: 14 residues. Per germline, CDR1 SGHRS and CDR2 YFSETQ. The CDR3 is CASSLGQGGQPQHF. Looking up the rest from reference TRBV5-1 and TRBJ1-5 gives the full variable domain: KAGVTQTPRYLIKTRGQQVTLSCSPISGHRSVSWYQQTPGQGLQFLFEYFSETQRNKGNFPGRFSGRQFSNSRSEMNVSTLELGDSALYLCASSLGQGGQPQHFGDGTRLSIL.

Considering frequency, this clonotype is medium-sized. The chain uses TRBV5-5 and TRBJ1-6. This CDR3 is built from 15 residues. From germline, CDR1 is SGHKS and CDR2 YYEKEE (reference sequence). The CDR3 spells CASSPREGKGPPLHF.

This clonotype is labeled medium-sized based on frequency. This sequence joins TRBV6-1 and TRBJ2-7. CDR3 length equals 12 residues. Germline V gene sequence: CDR1 MNHNS, CDR2 SASEGT. This CDR3 is CASSEIGYEQYF.

The chain links TRBV11-2 to TRBJ1-4; there is no DNA to check the TCRdb D call of TRBD1. Germline CDR1 SGHAT, CDR2 FQNNGV. This CDR3 has 16 residues. The CDR3 protein is CASSLGQGHLNEKLFF.

This sequence joins TRBV11-2 and TRBJ1-1. The V gene's germline CDR1 is SGHAT and CDR2 FQNNGV. The CDR3 is made up of 13 amino acids. CDR3 in amino acids: CASSLGPTVGTFF.

This clonotype is medium-sized by frequency. J is TRBJ2-6 and V is TRBV30. CDR1 and CDR2 from the germline V gene are GTSNPN and SVGIG (reference sequence). This CDR3 has 15 residues. The CDR3 sequence: CARGRVTSGANVLTF. The variable domain in full, with the rest retrieved from reference TRBV30 and TRBJ2-6, is SQTIHQWPATLVQPVGSPLSLECTVEGTSNPNLYWYRQAAGRGLQLLFYSVGIGQISSEVPQNLSASRPQDRQFILSSKKLLLSDSGFYLCARGRVTSGANVLTFGAGSRLTVL.

This chain uses TRBV20-1 with TRBJ1-5; the TRBD1 assignment by TCRdb is unverifiable without DNA. Germline V gene sequence: CDR1 DFQATT, CDR2 SNEGSKA (reference sequence). The CDR3 is made up of 13 amino acids. The CDR3 loop reads CSTGGKVNQPQHF.

This clonotype is deemed medium-sized by its frequency. This sequence joins TRBV10-3 and TRBJ2-7. Germline CDR1 is ENHRY and CDR2 is SYGVKD. The CDR3 runs 12 residues. The CDR3 loop reads CAISLRPYEQYF.

This clonotype is called medium-sized based on its frequency. This sequence joins TRBV27 and TRBJ1-1. Germline assignment: CDR1 MNHEY and CDR2 SMNVEV (reference sequence). This CDR3 has 14 residues. This CDR3 is CASSLLEGNTEAFF.

This clonotype is medium-sized (0.01 to 0.1%) by frequency. The gene calls are TRBV6-6 and TRBJ1-2; TCRdb picks TRBD1, but there is no DNA to check that call. The CDR3 contains 15 residues. Germline V CDR1 and CDR2: MNHNY, SVGAGI (reference sequence). The CDR3 sequence is CASSSGTGRPLGYTF.

This clonotype is labeled medium-sized based on frequency. The chain has TRBV6-5 and TRBJ2-2; lacking DNA, the TRBD1 call made by TCRdb goes unchecked. This CDR3 has 14 residues. Germline V gene lookup returns CDR1 MNHEY and CDR2 SVGAGI. The chain's CDR3 is CASWDRGSRGELFF.

By frequency, this clonotype registers large. V and J are TRBV29-1 and TRBJ1-5. The V gene's germline CDR1 is SQVTM and CDR2 ANQGSEA. The CDR3 contains 13 residues. The CDR3 is CSVSGGYSQPQHF.

This clonotype ranks as medium-sized in terms of frequency. The rearrangement links TRBV6-1 to TRBJ2-3; TCRdb gives TRBD1 as the D gene, but with no DNA this cannot be confirmed. Germline V gene sequence: CDR1 MNHNS, CDR2 SASEGT. This CDR3 contains 16 residues. The CDR3 sequence is CASSEGGQGFPDTQYF.

By frequency, this clonotype is medium-sized. The chain employs TRBV6-1 and TRBJ2-5; TCRdb's D call, TRBD1, is unchecked because there is no DNA. The CDR3 runs 15 residues. Germline CDR1 reads MNHNS; CDR2 reads SASEGT. The CDR3 here is CASSAPGTGWETQYF.